This T cell receptor beta chain stems from a study of cytomegalovirus exposure and HLA in healthy donors. Germline loops: CDR1 ENHRY, CDR2 SYGVKD. V was cut by 7 bases and J by 4 bases, with 16 bases left in between. CDR3 length: 14 residues. PCR was performed using 60 Vbeta and 13 Jbeta primers. The table came from immunoSEQ multiplex PCR; TCRdb's copy has only in-frame clones and leaves some out. The sample consists of 160,000 or so clones, roughly 80% of them appearing once. Study-wide results and caveats: In a later analysis, HLA-associated beta chains showed higher expansion and lower generation probabilities than comparable chains.

Comment on this clone: Its antigen is unidentified.

The source of this sequence is a middle-aged man in good health and CMV-seronegative. Sequencing input: PBMCs. The rearrangement joins TRBV10-3 to TRBJ1-2; the D is unclear. CDR3 in amino acids: CAIKSPGISYGYTF. CDR3 coding DNA: TGTGCCATCAAGAGTCCAGGAATCAGCTATGGCTACACCTTC.